A selection of T cell receptor beta chains follows, all from one sample in a study of blood T cell repertoires in COVID-19. Sequencing used immunoSEQ multiplex PCR; TCRdb keeps in-frame clones, though not all of them. The sample records some 360,000 clones, almost 90% being singletons. Specimen: PBMCs or T cells enriched from blood (not recorded which). Receptors originate from a woman in her 30s who had been exposed to COVID-19. CDR3s include the opening cysteine and the closing phenylalanine or tryptophan. A D gene is named only where the DNA matches it firmly. Rows may omit the clone size; those that give it use once, few, many or a size class.

len: 12
d_gene: -
abundance: -
v_gene: TRBV25-1
j_gene: TRBJ1-2
CDR3nt: TGTGCCAGCAGTGACCCAGGGTTTGGCTACACCTTC
CDR3aa: CASSDPGFGYTF

len: 14
d_gene: TRBD1
abundance: -
v_gene: TRBV6-5
j_gene: TRBJ2-7
CDR3nt: TGTGCCAGCAGTTCCGACAGGGTTGCCTACGAGCAGTACTTC
CDR3aa: CASSSDRVAYEQYF

len: 16
d_gene: TRBD1
abundance: -
v_gene: TRBV5-1
j_gene: TRBJ2-2
CDR3nt: TGCGCCAGCAGCTTGGCGGGGACAGGGGCTCCCGGGGAGCTGTTTTTT
CDR3aa: CASSLAGTGAPGELFF

len: 15
d_gene: -
abundance: -
v_gene: TRBV29-1
j_gene: TRBJ1-1
CDR3nt: TGCAGCGTTTCAGGGGTGACAGGTTGGGACACTGAAGCTTTCTTT
CDR3aa: CSVSGVTGWDTEAFF

len: 14
d_gene: -
abundance: -
v_gene: TRBV11-2
j_gene: TRBJ2-7
CDR3nt: TGTGCCAGCAGACCCCCGGGAGTCTCCTACGAGCAGTACTTC
CDR3aa: CASRPPGVSYEQYF

len: 14
d_gene: -
abundance: -
v_gene: TRBV3-1/TRBV3-2
j_gene: TRBJ2-7
CDR3nt: TGTGCCAGCAGCCAAGATGGCGGGGCCAAGGACCAGTACTTC
CDR3aa: CASSQDGGAKDQYF

len: 16
d_gene: TRBD1
abundance: once
v_gene: TRBV24-1
j_gene: TRBJ2-1
CDR3nt: TGTGCCACCAGTGACCCGACAGGGGGCGTCTACAATGAGCAGTTCTTC
CDR3aa: CATSDPTGGVYNEQFF

len: 14
d_gene: -
abundance: once
v_gene: TRBV29-1
j_gene: TRBJ2-4
CDR3nt: TGCAGCGTTGAAGGACAGGCTTCGGGAAACATTCAGTACTTC
CDR3aa: CSVEGQASGNIQYF

len: 16
d_gene: -
abundance: -
v_gene: TRBV29-1
j_gene: TRBJ1-4
CDR3nt: TGCAGCGTTGAAGATGGAGGGGAGGGAACTAATGAAAAACTGTTTTTT
CDR3aa: CSVEDGGEGTNEKLFF

len: 12
d_gene: -
abundance: -
v_gene: TRBV30
j_gene: TRBJ1-1
CDR3nt: TGTGCCTGGAGTGTTTTTGGGCCTGAAGCTTTCTTT
CDR3aa: CAWSVFGPEAFF

len: 18
d_gene: -
abundance: -
v_gene: TRBV5-1
j_gene: TRBJ1-5
CDR3nt: TGCGCCAGCAGCTTGGGCCCGGCGGGGCAGGGTATGGATCAGCCCCAGCATTTT
CDR3aa: CASSLGPAGQGMDQPQHF

len: 15
d_gene: TRBD1
abundance: few
v_gene: TRBV6-5
j_gene: TRBJ2-7
CDR3nt: TGTGCCAGCAGACTCCTCGGACAGGGAACCTACGAGCAGTACTTC
CDR3aa: CASRLLGQGTYEQYF

len: 18
d_gene: TRBD2
abundance: -
v_gene: TRBV15
j_gene: TRBJ2-5
CDR3nt: TGTGCCACCAGCAGAGATCCGGCTGGACTAGCGGTGCAAGAGACCCAGTACTTC
CDR3aa: CATSRDPAGLAVQETQYF

len: 12
d_gene: -
abundance: -
v_gene: TRBV6-5
j_gene: TRBJ1-1
CDR3nt: TGTGCCAGCAGTTACGGGACTACTGAAGCTTTCTTT
CDR3aa: CASSYGTTEAFF

len: 12
d_gene: -
abundance: -
v_gene: TRBV24-1
j_gene: TRBJ1-1
CDR3nt: TGTGCCACCAGTGGTTCGGGTTTGAAGGCTTTCTTT
CDR3aa: CATSGSGLKAFF

len: 14
d_gene: TRBD1
abundance: -
v_gene: TRBV7-3
j_gene: TRBJ1-1
CDR3nt: TGTGCCAGCAGCAGAGGACAGGAGAACACTGAAGCTTTCTTT
CDR3aa: CASSRGQENTEAFF

len: 18
d_gene: TRBD2
abundance: -
v_gene: TRBV5-1
j_gene: TRBJ2-7
CDR3nt: TGCGCCAGCAGCTTGGGACTAGCGGGAGTCCCAAGCTCCTACGAGCAGTACTTC
CDR3aa: CASSLGLAGVPSSYEQYF

len: 13
d_gene: TRBD2
abundance: once
v_gene: TRBV11-2
j_gene: TRBJ2-7
CDR3nt: TGTGCCAGCAGCTGGACTAGCTCCTACGAGCAGTACTTC
CDR3aa: CASSWTSSYEQYF

len: 14
d_gene: -
abundance: -
v_gene: TRBV28
j_gene: TRBJ1-4
CDR3nt: TGTGCCAGTACTGCGGGAGGGCAAAATGAAAAACTGTTTTTT
CDR3aa: CASTAGGQNEKLFF

len: 14
d_gene: -
abundance: -
v_gene: TRBV15
j_gene: TRBJ1-1
CDR3nt: TGTGCCACCAGCAGAGAGTACGAGAGCACTGAAGCTTTCTTT
CDR3aa: CATSREYESTEAFF

len: 14
d_gene: TRBD2
abundance: -
v_gene: TRBV19
j_gene: TRBJ2-7
CDR3nt: TGTGCCAGTAGCCTAGCGGGAGGGCCCTACGAGCAGTACTTC
CDR3aa: CASSLAGGPYEQYF

len: 14
d_gene: -
abundance: -
v_gene: TRBV28
j_gene: TRBJ2-7
CDR3nt: TGTGCCAGCAGTACCAGACTAGAGTCTTACGAGCAGTACTTC
CDR3aa: CASSTRLESYEQYF

len: 13
d_gene: TRBD1
abundance: -
v_gene: TRBV27
j_gene: TRBJ1-1
CDR3nt: TGTGCCAGCAGTCGCACAGGGGGCACTGAAGCTTTCTTT
CDR3aa: CASSRTGGTEAFF

len: 16
d_gene: -
abundance: -
v_gene: TRBV28
j_gene: TRBJ1-3
CDR3nt: TGTGCCAGCAGTTATACCATCGGGGTCTCTGGAAACACCATATATTTT
CDR3aa: CASSYTIGVSGNTIYF

len: 16
d_gene: -
abundance: -
v_gene: TRBV6-6
j_gene: TRBJ2-5
CDR3nt: TGTGCCAGCAGTCAGGTCGGCAGGAGGAAACAAGAGACCCAGTACTTC
CDR3aa: CASSQVGRRKQETQYF

len: 15
d_gene: TRBD2
abundance: many
v_gene: TRBV3-1/TRBV3-2
j_gene: TRBJ2-4
CDR3nt: TGTGCCAGCAGCCAAGACGCGGGAGAGGTAAACATTCAGTACTTC
CDR3aa: CASSQDAGEVNIQYF

len: 17
d_gene: TRBD1
abundance: -
v_gene: TRBV19
j_gene: TRBJ2-7
CDR3nt: TGTGCCAGTAGAAGAGAAGCAGGGACAGCTGCAACCTACGAGCAGTACTTC
CDR3aa: CASRREAGTAATYEQYF

len: 15
d_gene: TRBD1
abundance: -
v_gene: TRBV3-1/TRBV3-2
j_gene: TRBJ2-2
CDR3nt: TGTGCCAGCAGCTTCAGGACAGGGGGCACCGGGGAGCTGTTTTTT
CDR3aa: CASSFRTGGTGELFF

len: 16
d_gene: TRBD2
abundance: -
v_gene: TRBV27
j_gene: TRBJ2-2
CDR3nt: TGTGCCAGCAGGGGGGGTAGCGGGAGTATCACCGGGGAGCTGTTTTTT
CDR3aa: CASRGGSGSITGELFF

len: 14
d_gene: TRBD2
abundance: -
v_gene: TRBV7-9
j_gene: TRBJ2-3
CDR3nt: TGTGCCAGCAGGCCCGGACTAGCGGGAGATACGCAGTATTTT
CDR3aa: CASRPGLAGDTQYF

len: 14
d_gene: -
abundance: once
v_gene: TRBV5-1
j_gene: TRBJ2-3
CDR3nt: TGCGCCAGCAGCTTGGGGCGGGCGGAAGATACGCAGTATTTT
CDR3aa: CASSLGRAEDTQYF

len: 20
d_gene: TRBD2
abundance: few
v_gene: TRBV27
j_gene: TRBJ2-3
CDR3nt: TGTGCCAGCGGAAAAGGGACTAGCGGGAGCACCCACCCCCTCGGGGATACGCAGTATTTT
CDR3aa: CASGKGTSGSTHPLGDTQYF

len: 17
d_gene: TRBD1
abundance: once
v_gene: TRBV28
j_gene: TRBJ1-5
CDR3nt: TGTGCCAGCAGTACCAATGAGGGGGCCTTTATCAATCAGCCCCAGCATTTT
CDR3aa: CASSTNEGAFINQPQHF

len: 13
d_gene: -
abundance: -
v_gene: TRBV7-3
j_gene: TRBJ1-1
CDR3nt: TGTGCCAGCAGCCCGACCGGGGGGACTGAAGCTTTCTTT
CDR3aa: CASSPTGGTEAFF

len: 14
d_gene: -
abundance: -
v_gene: TRBV7-6
j_gene: TRBJ2-7
CDR3nt: TGTGCCAGCAGCTCCCCTGAGTTAGCCTACGAGCAGTACTTC
CDR3aa: CASSSPELAYEQYF

len: 13
d_gene: TRBD2
abundance: -
v_gene: TRBV3-1/TRBV3-2
j_gene: TRBJ2-1
CDR3nt: TGTGCCAGCAGCCCGACCTTAGCGGGAGAGCAGTTCTTC
CDR3aa: CASSPTLAGEQFF

len: 17
d_gene: TRBD2
abundance: -
v_gene: TRBV19
j_gene: TRBJ2-4
CDR3nt: TGTGCCAGTAGTGCTCGACTAGCGGGAGTGTCTAAAAACATTCAGTACTTC
CDR3aa: CASSARLAGVSKNIQYF

len: 18
d_gene: TRBD2
abundance: -
v_gene: TRBV6-9
j_gene: TRBJ2-2
CDR3nt: TGTGCCAGCAGTTATTATCAGCGGGAGGTAGAAAACACCGGGGAGCTGTTTTTT
CDR3aa: CASSYYQREVENTGELFF

len: 16
d_gene: -
abundance: -
v_gene: TRBV5-1
j_gene: TRBJ1-3
CDR3nt: TGCGCCAGCAGCTTAGTCCCGCAGGGTGGCGGAAACACCATATATTTT
CDR3aa: CASSLVPQGGGNTIYF

len: 15
d_gene: TRBD1
abundance: -
v_gene: TRBV28
j_gene: TRBJ1-2
CDR3nt: TGTGCCGGTCCCGTGTGGGACAGGGGGTTATATGGCTACACCTTC
CDR3aa: CAGPVWDRGLYGYTF

len: 12
d_gene: TRBD2
abundance: -
v_gene: TRBV6-5
j_gene: TRBJ2-7
CDR3nt: TGTGCCAGCCGCGGGGGGCCCTACGAGCAGTACTTC
CDR3aa: CASRGGPYEQYF

len: 18
d_gene: TRBD1
abundance: -
v_gene: TRBV5-1
j_gene: TRBJ1-4
CDR3nt: TGCGCCAGCAGCCTGTCCAGGGGGAGAAAGGCGACTAATGAAAAACTGTTTTTT
CDR3aa: CASSLSRGRKATNEKLFF

len: 17
d_gene: TRBD2
abundance: -
v_gene: TRBV15
j_gene: TRBJ2-7
CDR3nt: TGTGCCACATCGGGAACGGAACTAGCGGGTGGCCCCTACGAGCAGTACTTC
CDR3aa: CATSGTELAGGPYEQYF

len: 15
d_gene: TRBD2
abundance: -
v_gene: TRBV5-1
j_gene: TRBJ2-5
CDR3nt: TGCGCCAGCAGCTTGACTAGCGGGAGTCAAGAGACCCAGTACTTC
CDR3aa: CASSLTSGSQETQYF

len: 11
d_gene: -
abundance: -
v_gene: TRBV25-1
j_gene: TRBJ1-2
CDR3nt: TGTGCCAGCAGTGATTCGGGTGGCTACACCTTC
CDR3aa: CASSDSGGYTF

len: 15
d_gene: TRBD1
abundance: -
v_gene: TRBV13
j_gene: TRBJ1-1
CDR3nt: TGTGCCAGCAGCTTGGGAAGGGGGCTAGACACTGAAGCTTTCTTT
CDR3aa: CASSLGRGLDTEAFF

len: 14
d_gene: TRBD1
abundance: -
v_gene: TRBV2
j_gene: TRBJ1-4
CDR3nt: TGTGCCAGCAGGCGGGGACAGGGCCGGGAAAAACTGTTTTTT
CDR3aa: CASRRGQGREKLFF

len: 18
d_gene: TRBD1
abundance: -
v_gene: TRBV4-1
j_gene: TRBJ2-7
CDR3nt: TGCGCCAGCAGCCGAGAAGGTCAGGACAGGGGGCCCCCCTACGAGCAGTACTTC
CDR3aa: CASSREGQDRGPPYEQYF

len: 16
d_gene: -
abundance: -
v_gene: TRBV28
j_gene: TRBJ1-5
CDR3nt: TGTGCCAGTCAGGAACCTTTCGGTAATGGCAATCAGCCCCAGCATTTT
CDR3aa: CASQEPFGNGNQPQHF

len: 14
d_gene: TRBD1
abundance: -
v_gene: TRBV11-2
j_gene: TRBJ1-1
CDR3nt: TGTGCCAGCAGCCCCCGAGCAGGGGGCACTGAAGCTTTCTTT
CDR3aa: CASSPRAGGTEAFF

len: 12
d_gene: TRBD2
abundance: -
v_gene: TRBV28
j_gene: TRBJ2-7
CDR3nt: TGTGCCAGTAGCGGGAGGGGTTACGAGCAGTACTTC
CDR3aa: CASSGRGYEQYF

len: 11
d_gene: -
abundance: -
v_gene: TRBV27
j_gene: TRBJ1-1
CDR3nt: TGTGCCAGCAGTTCCTACACTGAAGCTTTCTTT
CDR3aa: CASSSYTEAFF

len: 16
d_gene: -
abundance: -
v_gene: TRBV7-8
j_gene: TRBJ2-1
CDR3nt: TGTGCCAGCAGCTTAGATCGGCGGGGACGGTACAATGAGCAGTTCTTC
CDR3aa: CASSLDRRGRYNEQFF

len: 11
d_gene: TRBD1
abundance: -
v_gene: TRBV24-1
j_gene: TRBJ2-1
CDR3nt: TGTGCCACCAGTATTGGACAGGTCCAGTTCTTC
CDR3aa: CATSIGQVQFF

len: 18
d_gene: TRBD2
abundance: -
v_gene: TRBV7-2
j_gene: TRBJ2-7
CDR3nt: TGTGCCAGCAGCTTAGGCGGGGGGGTATTCCGCGTAACCTACGAGCAGTACTTC
CDR3aa: CASSLGGGVFRVTYEQYF

len: 17
d_gene: TRBD1
abundance: -
v_gene: TRBV11-2
j_gene: TRBJ1-5
CDR3nt: TGTGCCAGCAGCTCCCCTTCAGGGGGCACCGGAGGTCAGCCCCAGCATTTT
CDR3aa: CASSSPSGGTGGQPQHF

len: 13
d_gene: TRBD1
abundance: -
v_gene: TRBV10-1
j_gene: TRBJ1-1
CDR3nt: TGCGCCAGCAAACAGGGGTTTGCCACTGAAGCTTTCTTT
CDR3aa: CASKQGFATEAFF

len: 17
d_gene: TRBD2
abundance: -
v_gene: TRBV5-1
j_gene: TRBJ2-5
CDR3nt: TGCGCCAGCAGCACCGGACTAGCCGGATCGTCCCAAGAGACCCAGTACTTC
CDR3aa: CASSTGLAGSSQETQYF

len: 14
d_gene: -
abundance: -
v_gene: TRBV3-1/TRBV3-2
j_gene: TRBJ1-1
CDR3nt: TGTGCCAGCAGCCAAGTACAGGGGAACACTGAAGCTTTCTTT
CDR3aa: CASSQVQGNTEAFF